This T cell receptor beta chain was profiled in a study of regulatory T cells in long-lasting Graves disease. General study findings and limits: The TCR repertoire of persistent Graves' patients was less diverse than that of newly diagnosed ones. Favored gene segments in persistent disease were TRBV28, TRBJ1-2 and TRBJ2-5. The sample size was small, and this may have reduced accuracy.

CDR3 length: 13 residues. V was pared by 4 bases and J by 5 bases, with 11 bases between. Germline loops: CDR1 KGHSH, CDR2 LQKENI. A remark on this clonotype: The antigen is not known.

Documented time point: persistent/refractory GD, antithyroid drugs over 5 years with positive TRAb. After RNA was extracted from PBMCs, the TCR library was made from it. TCR beta libraries were built with iRepertoire HTBI primers and Arm-PCR of CDR3 regions. Under the authors' procedure: Identification yielded approximately 67 TRBV and approximately 13 TRBJ segments across samples. TCRdb called the multiplex PCR reads again in MiXCR, with one record for every CDR3 protein. In this record, the V and J calls reflect TCRdb's handling and not the investigators' own analysis. In the table there are about 400,000 distinct CDR3 sequences, around 20% of which are singletons.

The starting material was peripheral blood mononuclear cells (PBMCs), obtained when the disease was refractory, from a patient treated with antithyroid drugs. The chain employs TRBV18 and TRBJ1-1, with unresolved D. The TCR originated in a female donor with Graves disease. CDR3 bases: TGTGCCAGCTCACACGAGGGTGGGACTGAAGCTTTCTTT. Protein: CASSHEGGTEAFF.